Each of the 8 T cell receptor beta chains below was sequenced from the same sample in a study of T cell clonality in common variable immunodeficiency. Assay used: immunoSEQ multiplex PCR; TCRdb lists only in-frame clones, some missing. The sample counts some 40,000 clones, none seen once; the ten largest own roughly 3.5%. The sequencing input was peripheral blood mononuclear cells. These receptors were obtained from a person between 18 and 69 years old in good health.

This clone appeared a few times. The CDR3: CASSLRLLVTGGNEQFF. The CDR3 DNA, read in part, is TGTGCCAGCAGCTTACGTCTTCTAGTGACAGGGGGAAATGAG. The chain recombines TRBV7-6 with TRBJ2-1, with 9 nucleotides matching TRBD1. The sequence runs out 3 residues before the end of the CDR3; the remainder is reconstructed from the germline J gene. This CDR3 has 17 residues. Per germline, CDR1 SGHVS and CDR2 FNYEAQ. The J segment lost 7 bases and the V segment lost 2 bases, leaving 12 bases of the junction unmatched.

CDR3: CASSAGDGGGTEAFF. The CDR3 bases that were read are TGTGCCAGCTCAGCGGGGGATGGGGGAGGCACTGAA. The V gene is TRBV18, the J gene TRBJ1-1, with D possibly matching TRBD1 (5 bases). Read data end 3 residues before the CDR3 end; the end is taken from the germline J gene. The germline V gene encodes CDR1 KGHSH and CDR2 LQKENI. CDR3 length: 15 amino acids. Trimming took off 5 bases at V and 4 bases at J, with 17 bases between the two ends.

Of note for this clone: The read terminates 3 residues before the CDR3 end, so the remaining end is supplied by the germline J gene. The J gene is TRBJ2-2, the V gene TRBV2, with D possibly being TRBD1 (6 bases). The CDR3 is 15 residues long. Germline V gene sequence: CDR1 SNHLY, CDR2 FYNNEI. CDR3 sequence: CASRKQGQTNEKLFF. Incomplete CDR3 DNA: TGTGCCAGCAGAAAACAGGGACAAACTAATGAAAAG.

For this clone: A read error may produce the germline difference seen at one junction end. The sequenced fragment ends 3 residues before the CDR3 boundary, so the rest is inferred from the germline J gene. V is TRBV7-9 and J is TRBJ1-1; D perhaps matches TRBD1 (5 bases). Germline loops: CDR1 SEHNR, CDR2 FQNEAQ (reference sequence). The CDR3 extends over 15 amino acids. The CDR3 reads CSSSLITGQNTEAFF. The covered CDR3 bases are TGTTCCAGCAGCTTAATAACAGGACAAAACACTGAA.

Note on this clone: The CDR3 end is not reached by the read, which stops 3 residues before it; the germline J gene fills it in. J is TRBJ2-3 and V is TRBV5-1; 7 nucleotides line up with TRBD2. This CDR3 is built from 13 residues. Per the germline V gene, CDR1 is SGHRS and CDR2 is YFSETQ. CDR3 bases read: TGCGCCAGCAGCTTGGGTGTGCGGGAGACG. Amino acid sequence: CASSLGVRET. The full CDR3 is CASSLGVRETQYF.

This clone was detected many times. The CDR3 extends 3 residues past the end of the read, so its final part is completed from the germline J gene. The rearrangement links TRBV2 to TRBJ2-5; TRBD1 matches 8 bases. Germline loops: CDR1 SNHLY, CDR2 FYNNEI. This CDR3 region has 14 residues. V lost 7 bases, J lost 1 base, and 5 bases stayed unmatched. The CDR3 bases that were read are TGTGCCAGCATGTCGACAGGGGTCCAAGAGACC. Residues: CASMSTGVQET. The full CDR3 is CASMSTGVQETQYF.

The CDR3 sequence is CASSQGQGYGYTF. The DNA read from the CDR3 is TGTGCCAGCAGTCAAGGACAGGGATATGGC. This rearrangement joins TRBV2 to TRBJ1-2; 8 bases map to TRBD1. The sequence runs out 3 residues before the end of the CDR3; the remainder is reconstructed from the germline J gene. V was clipped by 5 bases and J by 5 bases; unmatched bases: 4. There are 13 residues in the CDR3. The V gene's germline CDR1 is SNHLY and CDR2 FYNNEI.

This clone was counted a few times. With the read ending 3 residues before the CDR3 end, the germline J gene is used to fill in that end. The rearrangement links TRBV7-9 to TRBJ2-3; the D gene is possibly TRBD1 (6 bases). The germline V gene encodes CDR1 SEHNR and CDR2 FQNEAQ (reference sequence). This CDR3 comprises 14 residues. Trimming left V 3 bases short and J 2 bases short, with 9 bases between. The DNA read from the CDR3 is TGTGCCAGCAGCTTCGACAGGCTCACAGATACG. This gives the protein CASSFDRLTDT. The full CDR3 is CASSFDRLTDTQYF.